This paragraph covers one T cell receptor (beta chain) sequence. The record originates from a study of CD8 T cells in Susac syndrome. It was with random hexamers that about 0.45 to 1 ug RNA was reverse transcribed. TCR beta CDR3 was amplified by immunoSEQ covering 54 Vbeta and 13 Jbeta. TCRdb fed the immunoSEQ multiplex PCR reads into MiXCR, producing one record per CDR3 protein. The sample holds about 200,000 distinct CDR3 sequences, nearly 95% seen once. This CDR3 region has 15 residues. V lost 3 bases to trimming and J lost 5 bases; unmatched junction nucleotides: 3. CDR1 is KGHSH, CDR2 LQKENI, per germline. From blood CD8+ and CD4+ T cells, TCR beta sequences were generated.

J is TRBJ2-1 and V is TRBV18; 11 nucleotides match TRBD2. The receptor's source is a human donor with multiple sclerosis. Sequenced sample: CD4+ T cells from PBMCs. This chain's CDR3 is CASSPSGRGNNEQFF. The CDR3 region has the DNA TGTGCCAGCTCACCTAGCGGGAGGGGAAACAATGAGCAGTTCTTC. Filled out from reference TRBV18 and TRBJ2-1, the complete variable domain reads NAGVMQNPRHLVRRRGQEARLRCSPMKGHSHVYWYRQLPEEGLKFMVYLQKENIIDESGMPKERFSAEFPKEGPSILRIQQVVRGDSAAYFCASSPSGRGNNEQFFGPGTRLTVL.